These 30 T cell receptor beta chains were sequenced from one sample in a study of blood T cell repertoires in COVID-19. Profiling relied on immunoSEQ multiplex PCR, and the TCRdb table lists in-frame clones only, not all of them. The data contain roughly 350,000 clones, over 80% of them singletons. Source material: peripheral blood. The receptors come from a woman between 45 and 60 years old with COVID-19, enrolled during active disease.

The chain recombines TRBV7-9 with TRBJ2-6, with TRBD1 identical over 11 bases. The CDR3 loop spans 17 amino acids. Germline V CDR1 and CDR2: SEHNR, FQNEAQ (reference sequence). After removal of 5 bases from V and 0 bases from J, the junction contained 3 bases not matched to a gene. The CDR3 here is CASSRGTGGSGANVLTF. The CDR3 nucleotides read TGTGCCAGCAGCCGAGGGACAGGGGGCTCTGGGGCCAACGTCCTGACTTTC.

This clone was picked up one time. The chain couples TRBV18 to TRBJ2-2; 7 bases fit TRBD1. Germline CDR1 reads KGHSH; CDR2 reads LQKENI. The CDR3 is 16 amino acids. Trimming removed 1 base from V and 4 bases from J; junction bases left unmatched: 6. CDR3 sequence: CASSPLWDRTTGELFF. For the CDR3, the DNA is TGTGCCAGCTCACCACTGTGGGACAGAACCACCGGGGAGCTGTTTTTT.

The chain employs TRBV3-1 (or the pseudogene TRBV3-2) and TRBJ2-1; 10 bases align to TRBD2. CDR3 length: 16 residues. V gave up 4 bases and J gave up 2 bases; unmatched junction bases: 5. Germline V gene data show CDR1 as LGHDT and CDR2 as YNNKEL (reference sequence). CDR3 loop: CASSPGLADAYNEQFF. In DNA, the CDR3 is TGTGCCAGCAGCCCCGGACTAGCGGATGCCTACAATGAGCAGTTCTTC.

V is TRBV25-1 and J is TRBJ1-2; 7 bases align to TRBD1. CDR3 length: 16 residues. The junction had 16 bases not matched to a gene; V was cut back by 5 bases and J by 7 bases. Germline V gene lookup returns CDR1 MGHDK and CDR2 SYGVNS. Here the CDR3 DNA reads TGTGCCAGCAGTCCCCCGGGGGACAGCCTTGGAGGTGGCTACACCTTC. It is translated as CASSPPGDSLGGGYTF.

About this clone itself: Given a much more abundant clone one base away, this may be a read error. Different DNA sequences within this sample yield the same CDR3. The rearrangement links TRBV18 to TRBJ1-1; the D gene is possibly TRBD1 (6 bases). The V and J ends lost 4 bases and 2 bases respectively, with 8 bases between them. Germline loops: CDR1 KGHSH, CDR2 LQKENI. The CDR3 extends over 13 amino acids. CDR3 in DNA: TGTGCCAGCTCACAACAGGGAAACACTGAAGCTTTCTTT. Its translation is CASSQQGNTEAFF.

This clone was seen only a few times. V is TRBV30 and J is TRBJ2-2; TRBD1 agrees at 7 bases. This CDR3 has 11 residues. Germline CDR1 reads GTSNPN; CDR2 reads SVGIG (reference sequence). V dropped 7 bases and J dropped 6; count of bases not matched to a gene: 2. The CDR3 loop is CAFGQAGELFF. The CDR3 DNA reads TGTGCCTTTGGACAGGCCGGGGAGCTGTTTTTT.

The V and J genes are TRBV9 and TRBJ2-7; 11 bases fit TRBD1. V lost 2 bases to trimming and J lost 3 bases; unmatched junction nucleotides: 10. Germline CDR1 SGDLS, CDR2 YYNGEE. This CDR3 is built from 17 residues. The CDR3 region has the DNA TGTGCCAGCAGCGTGGGGATCGGACAGGGGGCCATCTACGAGCAGTACTTC. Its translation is CASSVGIGQGAIYEQYF. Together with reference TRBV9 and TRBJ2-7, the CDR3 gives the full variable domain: DSGVTQTPKHLITATGQRVTLRCSPRSGDLSVYWYQQSLDQGLQFLIQYYNGEERAKGNILERFSAQQFPDLHSELNLSSLELGDSALYFCASSVGIGQGAIYEQYFGPGTRLTVT.

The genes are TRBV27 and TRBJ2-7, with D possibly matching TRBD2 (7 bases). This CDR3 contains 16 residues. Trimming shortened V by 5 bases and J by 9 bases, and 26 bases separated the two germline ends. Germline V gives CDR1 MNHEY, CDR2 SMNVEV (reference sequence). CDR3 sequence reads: CASSPGRGAPGLGQYF. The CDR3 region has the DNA TGTGCCAGCAGTCCCGGCCGGGGGGCTCCGGGTCTTGGGCAGTACTTC.

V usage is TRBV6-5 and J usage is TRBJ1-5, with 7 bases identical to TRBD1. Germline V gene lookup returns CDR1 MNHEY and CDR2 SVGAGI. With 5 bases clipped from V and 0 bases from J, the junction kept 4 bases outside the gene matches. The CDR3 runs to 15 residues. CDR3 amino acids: CASSPGQNSNQPQHF. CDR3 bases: TGTGCCAGCAGTCCGGGACAGAATAGCAATCAGCCCCAGCATTTT.

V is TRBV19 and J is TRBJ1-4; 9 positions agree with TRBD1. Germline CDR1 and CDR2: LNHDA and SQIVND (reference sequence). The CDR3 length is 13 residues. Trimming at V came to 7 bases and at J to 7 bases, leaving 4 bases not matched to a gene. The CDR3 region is CASKGQGGEKLFF. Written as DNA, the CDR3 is TGTGCCAGTAAGGGACAGGGCGGTGAAAAACTGTTTTTT. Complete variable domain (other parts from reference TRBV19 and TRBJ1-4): DGGITQSPKYLFRKEGQNVTLSCEQNLNHDAMYWYRQDPGQGLRLIYYSQIVNDFQKGDIAEGYSVSREKKESFPLTVTSAQKNPTAFYLCASKGQGGEKLFFGSGTQLSVL.

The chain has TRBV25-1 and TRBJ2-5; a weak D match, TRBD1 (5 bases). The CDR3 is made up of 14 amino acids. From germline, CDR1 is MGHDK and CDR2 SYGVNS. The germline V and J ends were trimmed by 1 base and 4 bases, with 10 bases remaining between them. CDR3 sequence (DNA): TGTGCCAGCAGTGAATTACATAGGGGAGAGACCCAGTACTTC. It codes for CASSELHRGETQYF.

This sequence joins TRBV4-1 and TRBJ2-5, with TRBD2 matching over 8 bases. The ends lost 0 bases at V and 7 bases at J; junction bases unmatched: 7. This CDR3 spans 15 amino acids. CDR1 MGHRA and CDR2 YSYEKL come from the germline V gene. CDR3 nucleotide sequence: TGCGCCAGCAGCCAAGAGGGACTAGACCGGGGGACCCAGTACTTC. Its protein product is CASSQEGLDRGTQYF.

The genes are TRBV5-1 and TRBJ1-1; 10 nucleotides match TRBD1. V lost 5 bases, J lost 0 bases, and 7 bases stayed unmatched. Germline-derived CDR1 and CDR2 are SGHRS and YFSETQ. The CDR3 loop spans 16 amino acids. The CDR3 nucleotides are TGCGCCAGCAGGGATCGACAGGGGGCCATGAACACTGAAGCTTTCTTT. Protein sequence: CASRDRQGAMNTEAFF.

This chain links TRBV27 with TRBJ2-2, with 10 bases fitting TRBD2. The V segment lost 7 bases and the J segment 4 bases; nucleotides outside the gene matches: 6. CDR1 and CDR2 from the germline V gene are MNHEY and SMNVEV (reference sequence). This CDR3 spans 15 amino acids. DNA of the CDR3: TGTGCCAGCAACTTACTAGCGGGGCGCACCGGGGAGCTGTTTTTT. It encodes CASNLLAGRTGELFF.

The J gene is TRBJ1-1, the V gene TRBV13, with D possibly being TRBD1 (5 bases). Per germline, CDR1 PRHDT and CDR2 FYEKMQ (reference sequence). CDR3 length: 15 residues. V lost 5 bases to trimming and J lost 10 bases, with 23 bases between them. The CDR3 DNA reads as TGTGCCAGCAGCCGCCTGACGGGGGAAGGTTTTGTAGCTTTCTTT. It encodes CASSRLTGEGFVAFF.

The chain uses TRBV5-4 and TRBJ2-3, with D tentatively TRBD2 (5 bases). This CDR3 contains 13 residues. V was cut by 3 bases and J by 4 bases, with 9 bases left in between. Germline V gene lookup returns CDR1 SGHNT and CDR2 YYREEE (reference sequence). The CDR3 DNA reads TGTGCCAGCAGCTCAGGAGGAGCAGATACGCAGTATTTT. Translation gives CASSSGGADTQYF.

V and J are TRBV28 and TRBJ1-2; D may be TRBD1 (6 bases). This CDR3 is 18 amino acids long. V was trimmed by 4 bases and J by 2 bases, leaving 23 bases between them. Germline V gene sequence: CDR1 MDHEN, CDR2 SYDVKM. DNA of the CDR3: TGTGCCAGCAGTTACCAGCCGCACTGGGGGCAGAAAAACTATGGCTACACCTTC. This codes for CASSYQPHWGQKNYGYTF.

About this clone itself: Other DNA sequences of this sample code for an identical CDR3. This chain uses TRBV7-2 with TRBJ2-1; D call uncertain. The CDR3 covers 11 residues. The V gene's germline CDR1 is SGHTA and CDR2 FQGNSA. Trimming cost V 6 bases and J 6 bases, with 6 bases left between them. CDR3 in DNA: TGTGCCAGCAGTTTACTCAATGAGCAGTTCTTC. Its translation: CASSLLNEQFF.

This chain's CDR3 is CASSPLRTGGYNEQFF. The CDR3 DNA sequence: TGTGCCAGCAGCCCCCTCCGGACAGGGGGCTACAATGAGCAGTTCTTC. This rearrangement joins TRBV7-9 to TRBJ2-1; 10 bases agree with TRBD1. The CDR3 spans 16 residues. Germline values: CDR1 SEHNR, CDR2 FQNEAQ (reference sequence). The trim removed 5 bases at V and 3 bases at J, leaving 7 bases unmatched.

The CDR3 DNA sequence: TGTGCCATCAGCCGGGACAGGGGGCAAAACAATGAGCAGTTCTTC. Translation: CAISRDRGQNNEQFF. V is TRBV10-3 and J is TRBJ2-1; TRBD1 matches 12 bases. After removal of 6 bases from V and 5 bases from J, the junction contained 5 bases not matched to a gene. The germline gives CDR1 ENHRY, CDR2 SYGVKD. The CDR3 is 15 residues long.

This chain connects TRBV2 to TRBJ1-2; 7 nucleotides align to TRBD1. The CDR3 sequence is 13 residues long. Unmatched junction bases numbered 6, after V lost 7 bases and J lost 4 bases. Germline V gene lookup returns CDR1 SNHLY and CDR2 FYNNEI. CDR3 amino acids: CASILTGSYGYTF. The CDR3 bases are TGTGCCAGCATCCTGACAGGGAGCTATGGCTACACCTTC. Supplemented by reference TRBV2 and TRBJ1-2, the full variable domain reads EPEVTQTPSHQVTQMGQEVILRCVPISNHLYFYWYRQILGQKVEFLVSFYNNEISEKSEIFDDQFSVERPDGSNFTLKIRSTKLEDSAMYFCASILTGSYGYTFGSGTRLTVV.

CDR3 in amino acids: CASSEMGLAASYEQYF. The CDR3 region has the DNA TGTGCCAGCAGTGAAATGGGACTAGCGGCCTCCTACGAGCAGTACTTC. The chain uses TRBV6-1 and TRBJ2-7; TRBD2 agrees at 11 bases. V lost 2 bases and J lost 0; bases outside the gene matches: 3. This CDR3 is built from 16 residues. Germline-derived CDR1 and CDR2 are MNHNS and SASEGT.

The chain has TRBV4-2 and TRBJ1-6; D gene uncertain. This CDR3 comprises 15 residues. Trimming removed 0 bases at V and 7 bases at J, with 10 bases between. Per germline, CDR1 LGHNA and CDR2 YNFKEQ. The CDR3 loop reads CASSQEEGMNSPLHF. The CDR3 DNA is TGTGCCAGCAGCCAAGAGGAGGGAATGAATTCACCCCTCCACTTT.

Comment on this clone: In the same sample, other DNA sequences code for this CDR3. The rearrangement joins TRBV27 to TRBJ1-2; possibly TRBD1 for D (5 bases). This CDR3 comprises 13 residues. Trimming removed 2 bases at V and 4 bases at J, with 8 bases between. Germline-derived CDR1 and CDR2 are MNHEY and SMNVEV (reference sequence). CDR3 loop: CASSLRGGYGYTF. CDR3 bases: TGTGCCAGCAGTTTAAGGGGAGGCTATGGCTACACCTTC.

Here the CDR3 DNA reads TGTGCCAGTAGCGGCCCGGGTGTGGACACTGAAGCTTTCTTT. Its protein product is CASSGPGVDTEAFF. The V gene is TRBV19, the J gene TRBJ1-1; no reliable D call. This CDR3 comprises 14 residues. Trimming removed 6 bases from V and 3 bases from J, with 14 bases in between. Germline loops: CDR1 LNHDA, CDR2 SQIVND (reference sequence).

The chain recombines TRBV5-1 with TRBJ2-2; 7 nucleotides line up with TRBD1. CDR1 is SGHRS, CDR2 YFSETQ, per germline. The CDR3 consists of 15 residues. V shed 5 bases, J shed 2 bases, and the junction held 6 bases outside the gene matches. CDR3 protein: CASSMGQRNTGELFF. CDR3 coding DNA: TGCGCCAGCAGTATGGGACAGCGAAACACCGGGGAGCTGTTTTTT.

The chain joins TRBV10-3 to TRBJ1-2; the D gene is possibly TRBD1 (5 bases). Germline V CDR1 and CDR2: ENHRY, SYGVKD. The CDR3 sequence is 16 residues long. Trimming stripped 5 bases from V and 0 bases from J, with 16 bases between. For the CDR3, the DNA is TGTGCCATCAGTTTACATGCAGGGTACTCTAACTATGGCTACACCTTC. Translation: CAISLHAGYSNYGYTF.

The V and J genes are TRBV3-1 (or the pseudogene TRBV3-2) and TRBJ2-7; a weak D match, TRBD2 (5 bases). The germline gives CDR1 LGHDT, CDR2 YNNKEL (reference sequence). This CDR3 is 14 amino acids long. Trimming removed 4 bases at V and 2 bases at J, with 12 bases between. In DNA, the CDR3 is TGTGCCAGCAGCCCTAGCCTAGTCGCCTACGAGCAGTACTTC. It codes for CASSPSLVAYEQYF.

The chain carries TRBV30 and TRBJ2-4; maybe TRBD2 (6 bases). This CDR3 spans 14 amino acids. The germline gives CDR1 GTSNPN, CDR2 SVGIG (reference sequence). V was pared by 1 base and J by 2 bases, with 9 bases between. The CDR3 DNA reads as TGTGCCTGGAGTGACGGGAGTCCCAAAAACATTCAGTACTTC. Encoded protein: CAWSDGSPKNIQYF. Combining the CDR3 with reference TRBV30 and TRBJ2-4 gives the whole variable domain SQTIHQWPATLVQPVGSPLSLECTVEGTSNPNLYWYRQAAGRGLQLLFYSVGIGQISSEVPQNLSASRPQDRQFILSSKKLLLSDSGFYLCAWSDGSPKNIQYFGAGTRLSVL.

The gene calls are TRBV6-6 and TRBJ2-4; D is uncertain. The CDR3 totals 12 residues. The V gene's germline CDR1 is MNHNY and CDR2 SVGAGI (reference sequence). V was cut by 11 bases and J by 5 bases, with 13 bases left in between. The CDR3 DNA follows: TGTGCCTCAGGTCCATACCAAAACATTCAGTACTTC. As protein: CASGPYQNIQYF.